The 30 T cell receptor beta chains listed next were all sequenced from one sample in a study of T cells in Graves' hyperthyroidism and ophthalmopathy. Amplified TCR beta CDR3 regions derived from RNA transcripts. During a first-round RT-PCR of the TCR CDR3, the HTBI primer set was used. TCRdb independently ran MiXCR on the multiplex PCR reads; one entry per CDR3 protein. The data show 610,000 or so distinct CDR3 sequences, with around 46% seen just once and about 8.3% held by the top ten. Specimen: peripheral blood or thyroid tissue (not recorded which). Receptor source: a woman aged 18-29 years with Graves' hyperthyroidism.

The rearrangement joins TRBV7-2 to TRBJ1-2, with D possibly TRBD1 on 5 matching bases. CDR1 is SGHTA, CDR2 FQGNSA, per germline. V dropped 5 bases and J dropped 7 bases, with 20 bases sitting between them. The CDR3 length is 15 residues. DNA for the CDR3: TGTGCCAGCAGCGCCGCCACGGGGGTGTGGGGTGGCTACACCTTC. Translating gives CASSAATGVWGGYTF. Based on the CDR3 plus reference TRBV7-2 and TRBJ1-2, the full variable domain is GAGVSQSPSNKVTEKGKDVELRCDPISGHTALYWYRQSLGQGLEFLIYFQGNSAPDKSGLPSDRFSAERTGGSVSTLTIQRTQQEDSAVYLCASSAATGVWGGYTFGSGTRLTVV.

V gene TRBV18 combines with J gene TRBJ2-5, with D perhaps TRBD1 (6 bases). The germline V gene encodes CDR1 KGHSH and CDR2 LQKENI. V was trimmed by 6 bases and J by 1 base, leaving 9 bases between them. The CDR3 sequence is 13 residues long. CDR3 DNA: TGTGCCAGCTCGGTGACAGGCCAAGAGACCCAGTACTTC. The encoded protein is CASSVTGQETQYF.

The V and J genes are TRBV20-1 and TRBJ1-2; TRBD1 matches 10 bases. The V gene's germline CDR1 is DFQATT and CDR2 SNEGSKA (reference sequence). This CDR3 spans 12 amino acids. Losses at the gene ends were 1 base for V and 11 bases for J; bases not matched to a gene: 4. CDR3 region: CSARVMDRGYTF. In DNA form, the CDR3 reads TGCAGTGCTAGAGTAATGGACAGGGGGTACACCTTC.

This clonotype showed up many times. The rearrangement links TRBV19 to TRBJ1-5; D not certain. Germline CDR1 LNHDA, CDR2 SQIVND (reference sequence). The germline V and J ends were trimmed by 6 bases and 2 bases, with 14 bases remaining between them. This CDR3 is built from 15 residues. The DNA of the CDR3 is TGTGCCAGTAGGCCTCGGGTAGGAGGCAATCAGCCCCAGCATTTT. It codes for CASRPRVGGNQPQHF.

The genes are TRBV7-2 and TRBJ2-7; 10 bases are a match to TRBD2. Germline-derived CDR1 and CDR2 are SGHTA and FQGNSA. This CDR3 spans 14 amino acids. After removal of 3 bases from V and 6 bases from J, the junction contained 5 bases not matched to a gene. The CDR3 DNA reads as TGTGCCAGCAGCTTCAGCGGGGGGGGTGGCGAGCAGTACTTC. Amino acid sequence: CASSFSGGGGEQYF. Full variable domain (rest looked up from reference TRBV7-2 and TRBJ2-7): GAGVSQSPSNKVTEKGKDVELRCDPISGHTALYWYRQSLGQGLEFLIYFQGNSAPDKSGLPSDRFSAERTGGSVSTLTIQRTQQEDSAVYLCASSFSGGGGEQYFGPGTRLTVT.

This clonotype has ten or more counts. The CDR3 is CASSQDWASGRHRAYEQYF. As DNA, the CDR3 is TGCGCCAGCAGCCAAGATTGGGCTAGCGGGAGGCATAGGGCCTACGAGCAGTACTTC. The V call is TRBV4-1, the J call TRBJ2-7, with 11 bases that match TRBD2. The length of the CDR3 is 19 residues. The V gene end was trimmed by 0 bases and the J gene end by 2 bases; junction bases not matched to a gene: 12. Germline CDR1 reads MGHRA; CDR2 reads YSYEKL.

This clonotype showed up just a few times. The chain has TRBV10-2 and TRBJ2-3; D remains ambiguous. The length of the CDR3 is 11 residues. V lost 2 bases and J 6 bases, leaving 3 bases between the germline ends. The germline gives CDR1 WSHSY, CDR2 SAAADI. The CDR3 is CASSERDTQYF. CDR3 sequence (DNA): TGCGCCAGCAGTGAGAGGGATACGCAGTATTTT.

This clonotype has a count of ten or more. This rearrangement joins TRBV6-5 to TRBJ2-5; the match to TRBD1 covers 10 bases. J gave up 4 bases and V 5 bases, and 7 bases lay outside the gene matches. The V gene's germline CDR1 is MNHEY and CDR2 SVGAGI. The CDR3 covers 15 residues. The CDR3 bases are TGTGCCAGCAGTACAAGGACAGGGGGTTCAGAGACCCAGTACTTC. Its protein product is CASSTRTGGSETQYF.

The J gene is TRBJ1-6, the V gene TRBV7-6; D might be TRBD1 (6 bases). The CDR3 has 17 amino acids. Per the germline V gene, CDR1 is SGHVS and CDR2 is FNYEAQ. Deletions cut 4 bases from V and 7 bases from J, with 20 bases between. The CDR3 nucleotides read TGTGCCAGCAGCTCAAGGCCCCACAGGGTGGGGAATTCACCCCTCCACTTT. Translation: CASSSRPHRVGNSPLHF.

The chain employs TRBV7-2 and TRBJ2-2; 13 bases are shared with TRBD2. This CDR3 has 16 residues. Germline values: CDR1 SGHTA, CDR2 FQGNSA. Trimming at V came to 4 bases and at J to 7 bases, leaving 6 bases not matched to a gene. CDR3 protein: CASSWTSGSSDGELFF. CDR3 bases: TGTGCCAGCAGCTGGACTAGCGGGAGCAGTGACGGGGAGCTGTTTTTT.

This clonotype was recorded many times. The chain joins TRBV18 to TRBJ1-2; TRBD1 might be the D (5 bases). This CDR3 has 14 residues. V lost 2 bases and J lost 4, with 11 bases in between. Germline values: CDR1 KGHSH, CDR2 LQKENI. The CDR3 sequence: CASSPSTVAYGYTF. The CDR3 DNA sequence: TGTGCCAGCTCACCATCGACAGTCGCCTATGGCTACACCTTC.

On this clonotype: Possible read error: a much larger clone is one base away. Written as DNA, the CDR3 is TGTGCCAGCAGCTCCCGGAACCCCGGACAGAATGGAAAACTGTTTTTT. This gives the protein CASSSRNPGQNGKLFF. The V call is TRBV7-9, the J call TRBJ1-4; D possibly corresponds to TRBD1 (6 bases). The CDR3 loop spans 16 amino acids. Germline lookup yields CDR1 SEHNR and CDR2 FQNEAQ (reference sequence).

This clonotype has ten or more counts. This chain joins TRBV10-3 and TRBJ1-1; no reliable D call. The V end lost 2 bases, the J end lost 3 bases, and 7 bases lay between the germline ends. From germline, CDR1 is ENHRY and CDR2 SYGVKD. CDR3 length: 13 amino acids. In nucleotides, the CDR3 is TGTGCCATCAGTGAGAGGTATGACACTGAAGCTTTCTTT. It yields the protein CAISERYDTEAFF.

At least ten counts were recorded for this clonotype. V is TRBV7-9 and J is TRBJ2-7; 13 nucleotides line up with TRBD2. The CDR3 consists of 17 residues. J lost 1 base, V lost 3 bases, and 6 bases had no gene match. CDR1 is SEHNR and CDR2 is FQNEAQ in the germline V gene (reference sequence). The CDR3 spells CASSFTPGLAGSYEQYF. For the CDR3, the DNA is TGTGCCAGCAGCTTCACGCCGGGACTAGCGGGATCCTACGAGCAGTACTTC.

This clonotype was observed many times. The chain is built from TRBV3-1 and TRBJ2-7, with TRBD1 identical over 9 bases. The length of the CDR3 is 15 residues. Germline CDR1 and CDR2: LGHDT and YNNKEL (reference sequence). After removal of 2 bases from V and 4 bases from J, the junction contained 6 bases not matched to a gene. CDR3 amino acids: CASSQRTGVWYEQYF. For the CDR3, the DNA is TGTGCCAGCAGCCAACGGACAGGGGTTTGGTACGAGCAGTACTTC.

The sample holds many counts of this clonotype. The rearrangement joins TRBV20-1 to TRBJ2-7, with 8 bases aligning to TRBD2. The germline V gene has CDR1 DFQATT and CDR2 SNEGSKA (reference sequence). This CDR3 has 14 residues. The J segment lost 1 base and the V segment lost 1 base, leaving 3 bases of the junction unmatched. CDR3 loop: CSARGREVSYEQYF. For the CDR3, the DNA is TGCAGTGCTAGAGGGCGGGAGGTATCCTACGAGCAGTACTTC.

This clonotype has just a few counts. The CDR3 DNA is TGTGCCAGCTCACCCGGGACTAGCGAGTACGAGCAGTACTTC. Protein product: CASSPGTSEYEQYF. The rearrangement joins TRBV18 to TRBJ2-7; 10 bases line up with TRBD2. V lost 3 bases and J lost 4; bases outside the gene matches: 3. Germline CDR1 KGHSH, CDR2 LQKENI. The CDR3 sequence is 14 residues long.

This clonotype came up once. This chain joins TRBV7-2 and TRBJ2-3; 15 nucleotides match TRBD2. This CDR3 is built from 16 residues. V gave up 6 bases and J gave up 4 bases; unmatched junction bases: 5. Germline V gene data show CDR1 as SGHTA and CDR2 as FQGNSA. CDR3 DNA: TGTGCCAGCAGTCCCGGACTAGCGGGAGGGGCAGATACGCAGTATTTT. It translates to CASSPGLAGGADTQYF.

In regard to this clonotype: A read error may produce the germline difference seen at one junction end. The V gene is TRBV2, the J gene TRBJ2-5, with 12 bases aligning to TRBD2. This CDR3 is 16 amino acids long. The germline CDR1 and CDR2 sequences are SNHLY and FYNNEI. CDR3 amino acids: CAISEPLAGGQETQYF. CDR3 bases: TGTGCCATCAGTGAGCCTCTAGCGGGGGGGCAAGAGACCCAGTACTTC.

There are many counts of this clonotype. V usage is TRBV20-1 and J usage is TRBJ2-7; perhaps D is TRBD1 or TRBD2 (5 bases each). This CDR3 has 13 residues. Trimming took 3 bases from V and 6 from J, leaving 15 bases between them. From germline, CDR1 is DFQATT and CDR2 SNEGSKA (reference sequence). The CDR3 is CSASGREKTEQYF. CDR3 nucleotides: TGCAGTGCTAGTGGCAGGGAGAAGACCGAGCAGTACTTC.

A word on this clonotype: A much more abundant neighbour one base away suggests this may be a read error. The V call is TRBV12-3 or TRBV12-4, the J call TRBJ2-7, with D tentatively TRBD2 (6 bases). V gave up 6 bases and J gave up 1 base, with 10 bases separating them. The CDR3 has 13 residues. CDR3 loop: CASSGGESYEQYF. CDR3 coding DNA: TGTGCCAGCAGCGGGGGAGAGTCCTACGAGCAGTACTTC.

V usage is TRBV29-1 and J usage is TRBJ1-6; D is unresolved. V lost 4 bases and J lost 6, with 22 bases in between. CDR3 length: 17 amino acids. Germline values: CDR1 SQVTM, CDR2 ANQGSEA. CDR3: CSVGASSSGFPNSPLHF. Here the CDR3 DNA reads TGCAGCGTTGGTGCCAGCAGTTCGGGATTCCCTAATTCACCCCTCCACTTT.

This clonotype was detected many times. The J gene is TRBJ2-5, the V gene TRBV2, with unresolved D. V lost 7 bases to trimming and J lost 5 bases, with 11 bases between them. The CDR3 totals 12 residues. Germline V CDR1 and CDR2: SNHLY, FYNNEI. The CDR3 bases are TGTGCCAGCACCGGAAATAAGGAGACCCAGTACTTC. Its protein is CASTGNKETQYF. Looking up the rest from reference TRBV2 and TRBJ2-5 gives the full variable domain: EPEVTQTPSHQVTQMGQEVILRCVPISNHLYFYWYRQILGQKVEFLVSFYNNEISEKSEIFDDQFSVERPDGSNFTLKIRSTKLEDSAMYFCASTGNKETQYFGPGTRLLVL.

Ten or more counts support this clonotype. The gene calls are TRBV6-6 and TRBJ1-1, with D tentatively TRBD1 (5 bases). The V gene lost 2 bases and the J gene lost 5 bases, with 18 bases spanning the gap. CDR1 is MNHNY, CDR2 SVGAGI, per germline (reference sequence). The CDR3 is made up of 16 amino acids. For the CDR3, the DNA is TGTGCCAGCAGTTACGGAAGCAGGGTTGGGGAGACTGAAGCTTTCTTT. It encodes CASSYGSRVGETEAFF.

This clonotype occurred many times. The V and J genes are TRBV11-3 and TRBJ1-2; D is ambiguous. CDR1 and CDR2 from the germline V gene are SGHNT and YENEEA. The V end lost 2 bases, the J end lost 2 bases, and 6 bases lay between the germline ends. There are 13 residues in the CDR3. CDR3 coding DNA: TGTGCCAGCAGCTTACAGGCGAACTATGGCTACACCTTC. Amino acid sequence: CASSLQANYGYTF.

This clonotype was detected once. V usage is TRBV20-1 and J usage is TRBJ1-2; D may be TRBD1 (5 bases). This CDR3 contains 13 residues. The V end was cut by 6 bases, the J end by 7 bases, with 18 bases between. The germline CDR1 and CDR2 sequences are DFQATT and SNEGSKA (reference sequence). The CDR3 DNA reads TGCAGTGCCAATTTAGGGGAGGTCGGTGGCTACACCTTC. It is translated as CSANLGEVGGYTF.

The CDR3 bases are TGTGCCAGCAGAGCAGGGGACAATTACAATGAGCAGTACTTC. This encodes CASRAGDNYNEQYF. The V gene is TRBV7-2, the J gene TRBJ2-7; TRBD1 is a possible D gene (6 bases). The V gene's germline CDR1 is SGHTA and CDR2 FQGNSA. V was pared by 6 bases and J by 7 bases, with 19 bases between. This CDR3 region has 14 residues.

For this clonotype: A much larger clone lies one base from this, so it may be a read error. This chain joins TRBV4-3 and TRBJ2-2; D ambiguous. Germline V gene lookup returns CDR1 LGHNA and CDR2 YSLEER. This CDR3 spans 14 amino acids. The CDR3 region is CAGSQALNTGELFF. In DNA, the CDR3 is TGCGCCGGCAGCCAAGCCCTTAACACCGGGGAGCTGTTTTTT.

The V gene is TRBV15, the J gene TRBJ2-5; D not certain. The V gene's germline CDR1 is LNHNV and CDR2 YYDKDF (reference sequence). Between the trimmed V and J ends, which lost 1 base and 9 bases, there was a span of 9 bases. This CDR3 region has 12 residues. In DNA, the CDR3 is TGTGCCACCAGCAGAGGTGAACAGCCCCAGTACTTC. Protein sequence: CATSRGEQPQYF. The full variable domain, in which reference TRBV15 and TRBJ2-5 provide the parts outside the CDR3, is DAMVIQNPRYQVTQFGKPVTLSCSQTLNHNVMYWYQQKSSQAPKLLFHYYDKDFNNEADTPDNFQSRRPNTSFCFLDIRSPGLGDTAMYLCATSRGEQPQYFGPGTRLLVL.

Concerning this clonotype: It is unclear where the CDR3 begins or ends on the DNA, so no DNA is shown, and the CDR3 is as TCRdb lists it. This chain uses TRBV10-3 with TRBJ2-5; the table calls TRBD1, which could not be checked here. CDR1 and CDR2 (germline): ENHRY, SYGVKD. The CDR3 length is 20 residues, termini included. CDR3 residues: CAISATGSGNTIYFGETQYF.